The following is a TCR beta chain sequence with its context. This sample was taken from a study of technical replicates of blood from several donors. Method: immunoSEQ multiplex PCR; TCRdb's copy keeps in-frame clones and lacks some. Counted here are some 85,000 clones, 90% to 97% occurring once; the ten biggest clones make up just over 0.3%. Sequenced material: T cells isolated from PBMCs. The clonotype originates from a human donor in good health.

The CDR3 bases are TGTGCCAGCAGCTCCTCGGGACACTTCTCCTACGAGCAGTACTTC. The encoded protein is CASSSSGHFSYEQYF. The V gene is TRBV11-2, the J gene TRBJ2-7; D is perhaps TRBD1 (6 bases). The V end was cut by 4 bases, the J end by 0 bases, with 13 bases between. This CDR3 is 15 amino acids long. Germline V CDR1 and CDR2: SGHAT, FQNNGV.